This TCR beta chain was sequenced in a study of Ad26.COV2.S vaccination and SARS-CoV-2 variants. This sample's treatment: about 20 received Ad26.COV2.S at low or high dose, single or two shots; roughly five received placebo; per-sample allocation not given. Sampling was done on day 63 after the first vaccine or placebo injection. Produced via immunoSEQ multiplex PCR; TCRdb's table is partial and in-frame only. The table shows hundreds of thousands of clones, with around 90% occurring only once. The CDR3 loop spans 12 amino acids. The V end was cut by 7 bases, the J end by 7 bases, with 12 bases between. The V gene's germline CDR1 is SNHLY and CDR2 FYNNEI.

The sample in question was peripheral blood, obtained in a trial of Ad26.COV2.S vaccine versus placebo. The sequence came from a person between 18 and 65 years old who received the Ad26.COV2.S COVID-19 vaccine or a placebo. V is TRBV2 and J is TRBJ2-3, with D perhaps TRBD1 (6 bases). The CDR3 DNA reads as TGTGCCAGCAATAAGGGGACATATACGCAGTATTTT. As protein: CASNKGTYTQYF. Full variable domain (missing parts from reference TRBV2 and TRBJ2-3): EPEVTQTPSHQVTQMGQEVILRCVPISNHLYFYWYRQILGQKVEFLVSFYNNEISEKSEIFDDQFSVERPDGSNFTLKIRSTKLEDSAMYFCASNKGTYTQYFGPGTRLTVL.